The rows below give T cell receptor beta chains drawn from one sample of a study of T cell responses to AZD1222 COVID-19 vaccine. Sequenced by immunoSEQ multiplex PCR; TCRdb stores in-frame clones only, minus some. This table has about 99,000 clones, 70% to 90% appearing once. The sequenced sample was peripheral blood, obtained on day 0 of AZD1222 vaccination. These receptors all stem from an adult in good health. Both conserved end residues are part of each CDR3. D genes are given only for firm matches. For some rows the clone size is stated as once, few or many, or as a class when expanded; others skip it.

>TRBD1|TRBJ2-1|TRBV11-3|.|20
CASSLDPPGRGSATGNEQFF
TGTGCCAGCAGCTTAGATCCCCCAGGACGTGGTAGCGCGACAGGGAATGAGCAGTTCTTC
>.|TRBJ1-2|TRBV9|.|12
CASSGLGAGYTF
TGTGCCAGCAGCGGACTAGGGGCTGGCTACACCTTC
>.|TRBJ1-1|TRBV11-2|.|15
CASSSTLTGIAEAFF
TGTGCCAGCAGCAGTACCCTAACAGGGATCGCTGAAGCTTTCTTT
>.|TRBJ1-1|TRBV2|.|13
CASSELRNTEAFF
TGTGCCAGCAGTGAACTCAGGAACACTGAAGCTTTCTTT
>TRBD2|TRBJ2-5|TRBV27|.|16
CASSSLAGGLGETQYF
TGTGCCAGCAGCTCCTTAGCGGGGGGGCTGGGGGAGACCCAGTACTTC
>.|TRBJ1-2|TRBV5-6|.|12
CASRVGSYGYTF
TGTGCCAGCAGGGTGGGTTCTTATGGCTACACCTTC
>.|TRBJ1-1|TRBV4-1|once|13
CASSQERGTEAFF
TGCGCCAGCAGCCAAGAAAGGGGCACTGAAGCTTTCTTT
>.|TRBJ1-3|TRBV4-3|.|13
CASSQALGNTIYF
TGCGCCAGCAGCCAAGCCCTCGGAAACACCATATATTTT
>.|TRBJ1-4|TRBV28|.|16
CASSLVSGPQGEKLFF
TGTGCCAGCAGTTTAGTTAGCGGGCCCCAGGGAGAAAAACTGTTTTTT
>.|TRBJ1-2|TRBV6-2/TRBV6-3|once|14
CASRPAGDYYGYTF
TGTGCCAGCAGGCCTGCAGGGGATTACTATGGCTACACCTTC
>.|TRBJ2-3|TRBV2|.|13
CASSRGAVDTQYF
TGTGCCAGCAGTAGGGGGGCCGTCGATACGCAGTATTTT
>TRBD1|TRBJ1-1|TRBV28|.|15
CASSIYRGGNTEAFF
TGTGCCAGCAGTATATACAGGGGGGGGAACACTGAAGCTTTCTTT
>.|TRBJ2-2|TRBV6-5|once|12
CASLLDTGELFF
TGTGCCAGCCTCCTGGACACCGGGGAGCTGTTTTTT
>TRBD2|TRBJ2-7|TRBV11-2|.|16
CASSLDRPSGVYEQYF
TGTGCCAGCAGCTTAGATCGGCCTAGCGGGGTGTACGAGCAGTACTTC
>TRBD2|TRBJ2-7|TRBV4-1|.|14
CASSQPGRGDEQYF
TGCGCCAGCAGCCAGCCGGGCCGGGGGGACGAGCAGTACTTC
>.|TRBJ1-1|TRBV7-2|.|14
CASSSQGEGTEAFF
TGTGCCAGCAGCTCTCAAGGGGAGGGCACTGAAGCTTTCTTT
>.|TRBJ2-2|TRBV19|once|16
CASSIVGGWNTGELFF
TGTGCCAGTAGTATAGTGGGGGGATGGAACACCGGGGAGCTGTTTTTT
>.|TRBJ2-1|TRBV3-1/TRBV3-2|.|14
CASGEGPSLNEQFF
TGTGCCAGCGGCGAGGGACCGTCGCTAAATGAGCAGTTCTTC
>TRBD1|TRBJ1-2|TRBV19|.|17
CASRTSRRQGANYGYTF
TGTGCCAGTAGGACATCGCGAAGACAGGGGGCTAACTATGGCTACACCTTC
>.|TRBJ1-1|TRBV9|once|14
CASSVSGESTEAFF
TGTGCCAGCAGCGTATCAGGAGAAAGCACTGAAGCTTTCTTT
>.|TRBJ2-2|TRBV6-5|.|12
CASTGDTGELFF
TGTGCCAGCACTGGGGACACCGGGGAGCTGTTTTTT
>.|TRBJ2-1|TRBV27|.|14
CASSPSGGHNEQFF
TGTGCCAGCAGCCCCTCTGGAGGGCACAATGAGCAGTTCTTC
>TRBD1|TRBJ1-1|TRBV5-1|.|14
CATQGASGNTEAFF
TGTGCCACCCAGGGGGCTAGCGGAAACACTGAAGCTTTCTTT
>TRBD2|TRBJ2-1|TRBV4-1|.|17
CASSQERWTSGTNEQFF
TGCGCCAGCAGCCAAGAAAGATGGACTAGCGGGACCAATGAGCAGTTCTTC
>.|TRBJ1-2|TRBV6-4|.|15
CASSDDALGHYGYTF
TGTGCCAGCAGTGACGACGCGCTCGGACACTATGGCTACACCTTC
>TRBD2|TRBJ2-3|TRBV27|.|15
CASSWTSGSTDTQYF
TGTGCCAGCAGTTGGACTAGCGGTAGCACAGATACGCAGTATTTT
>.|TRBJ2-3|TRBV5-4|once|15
CASSFMGTSTDTQYF
TGTGCCAGCAGCTTTATGGGGACGAGCACAGATACGCAGTATTTT
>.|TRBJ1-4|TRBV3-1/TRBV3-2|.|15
CASSLSGRGNEKLFF
TGTGCCAGCAGCCTCTCCGGGAGGGGTAATGAAAAACTGTTTTTT
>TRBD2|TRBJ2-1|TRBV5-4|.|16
CASSLAPVAGYNEQFF
TGTGCCAGCAGCTTGGCCCCTGTAGCGGGTTACAATGAGCAGTTCTTC
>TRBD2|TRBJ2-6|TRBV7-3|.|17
CASSVLAGASGANVLTF
TGTGCCAGCAGCGTACTAGCGGGAGCATCTGGGGCCAACGTCCTGACTTTC
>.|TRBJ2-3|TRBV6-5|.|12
CASSPSGDTQYF
TGTGCCAGCAGTCCCAGCGGAGATACGCAGTATTTT
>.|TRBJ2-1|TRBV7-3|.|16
CASSIHAGATSNEQFF
TGTGCCAGCAGCATTCACGCGGGGGCCACCTCCAATGAGCAGTTCTTC
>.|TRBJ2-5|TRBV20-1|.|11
CSATGTETQYF
TGCAGTGCTACAGGGACGGAGACCCAGTACTTC
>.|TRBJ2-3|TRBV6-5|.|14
CASSYGLWGDTQYF
TGTGCCAGCAGTTACGGGTTGTGGGGAGATACGCAGTATTTT
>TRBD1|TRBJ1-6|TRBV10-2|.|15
CASSEPGQGNSPLHF
TGCGCCAGCAGTGAACCGGGACAGGGGAATTCACCCCTCCACTTT
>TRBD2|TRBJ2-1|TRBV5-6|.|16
CASSLNSGGVYNEQFF
TGTGCCAGCAGCTTGAATAGCGGGGGGGTATACAATGAGCAGTTCTTC